The clone carrying this T cell receptor (beta chain) was seen at least ten times. Its specificity is not known. The sample originates from a study of T cell repertoires in cytomegalovirus infection. TCRdb reprocessed the reads with MiXCR, giving one entry per CDR3 protein. The table lists 900,000 to 950,000 distinct CDR3 sequences, roughly 31% of them singletons. The CDR3 contains 13 residues. Germline CDR1 SGHTA, CDR2 FQGNSA. The germline V and J ends were trimmed by 0 bases and 4 bases, with 6 bases remaining between them. Specimen: cultured CD8+ T cells from PBMCs, collected from culture after CMV antigen stimulation. This receptor was obtained from a human donor in good health (CMV status not recorded). Some clones in this sample may be carry-over from other donors' samples. The chain combines TRBV7-2 with TRBJ1-1; D uncertain. The CDR3 DNA sequence: TGTGCCAGCAGCTTAGCGACTCCCACTGAAGCTTTCTTT. It translates to CASSLATPTEAFF.